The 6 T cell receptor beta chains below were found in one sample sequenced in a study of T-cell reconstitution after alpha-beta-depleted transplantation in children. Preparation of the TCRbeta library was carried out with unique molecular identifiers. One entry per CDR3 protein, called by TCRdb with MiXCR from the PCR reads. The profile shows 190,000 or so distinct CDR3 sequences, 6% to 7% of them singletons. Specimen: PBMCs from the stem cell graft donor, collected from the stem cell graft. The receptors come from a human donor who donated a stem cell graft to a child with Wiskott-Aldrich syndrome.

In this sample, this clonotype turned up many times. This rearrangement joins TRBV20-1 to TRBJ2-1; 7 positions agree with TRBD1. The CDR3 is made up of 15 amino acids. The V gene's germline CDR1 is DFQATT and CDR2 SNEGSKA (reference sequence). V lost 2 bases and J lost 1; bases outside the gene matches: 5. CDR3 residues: CSARSPTGSYNEQFF. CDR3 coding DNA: TGCAGTGCTAGATCGCCGACAGGGTCCTACAATGAGCAGTTCTTC.

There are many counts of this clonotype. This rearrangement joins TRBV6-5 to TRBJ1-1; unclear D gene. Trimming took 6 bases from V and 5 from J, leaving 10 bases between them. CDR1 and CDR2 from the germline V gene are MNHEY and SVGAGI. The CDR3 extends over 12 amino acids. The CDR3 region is CASSNLGTEAFF. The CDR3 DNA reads TGTGCCAGCAGCAATCTGGGGACTGAAGCTTTCTTT.

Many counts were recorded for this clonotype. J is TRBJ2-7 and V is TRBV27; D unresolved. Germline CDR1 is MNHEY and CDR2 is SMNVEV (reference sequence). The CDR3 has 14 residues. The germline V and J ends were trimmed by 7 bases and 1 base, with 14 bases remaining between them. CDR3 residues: CASIGSGPSYEQYF. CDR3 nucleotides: TGTGCCAGCATTGGGTCGGGTCCGTCCTACGAGCAGTACTTC.

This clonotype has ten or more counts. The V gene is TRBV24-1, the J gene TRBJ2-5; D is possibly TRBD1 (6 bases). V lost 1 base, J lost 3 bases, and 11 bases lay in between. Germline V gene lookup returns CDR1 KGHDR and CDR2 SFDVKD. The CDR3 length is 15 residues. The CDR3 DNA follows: TGTGCCACCAGTGATTTTAGGCAGGGGAAAGAGACCCAGTACTTC. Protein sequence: CATSDFRQGKETQYF.

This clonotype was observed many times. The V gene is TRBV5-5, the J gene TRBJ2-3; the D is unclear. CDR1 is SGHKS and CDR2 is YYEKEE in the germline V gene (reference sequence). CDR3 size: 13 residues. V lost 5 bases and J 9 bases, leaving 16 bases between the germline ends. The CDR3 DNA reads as TGTGCCAGCAGTCATGAAAGTGTGGTGACGCAGTATTTT. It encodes CASSHESVVTQYF.

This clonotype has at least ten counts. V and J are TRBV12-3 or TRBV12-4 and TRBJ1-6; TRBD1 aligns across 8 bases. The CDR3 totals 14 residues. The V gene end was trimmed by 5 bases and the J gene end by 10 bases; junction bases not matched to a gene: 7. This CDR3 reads CASSLTGAGSPLHF. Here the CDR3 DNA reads TGTGCCAGCAGTCTGACAGGGGCCGGGTCACCCCTCCACTTT.